The 5 T cell receptor beta chains in this list originate from one sample, sequenced in a study of T cells in Graves' hyperthyroidism and ophthalmopathy. TCR beta CDR3 regions were amplified from RNA transcripts. First-round RT-PCR of the TCR CDR3 relied on the HTBI primer set. TCRdb passed the multiplex PCR reads through MiXCR, listing each CDR3 protein once. The sample shows hundreds of thousands of distinct CDR3 sequences, 20% to 30% of them seen only once. Sequencing used blood. The receptors come from a man in his fifties with Graves' hyperthyroidism.

V is TRBV11-2 and J is TRBJ2-2; D assignment may be TRBD1 or TRBD2 (5 bases each). The germline V gene has CDR1 SGHAT and CDR2 FQNNGV. This CDR3 is 16 amino acids long. Deletions cut 5 bases from V and 1 base from J, with 14 bases between. CDR3 sequence (DNA): TGTGCCAGCAGCCGTACCGGGACCGTGAACACCGGGGAGCTGTTTTTT. It codes for CASSRTGTVNTGELFF.

This clonotype was counted between two and nine times. The chain combines TRBV11-1 with TRBJ2-3, with D perhaps TRBD2 (5 bases). CDR1 SGHAT and CDR2 FQDESV come from the germline V gene (reference sequence). The CDR3 has 15 residues. Between the trimmed V and J ends, which lost 4 bases and 4 bases, there was a span of 15 bases. CDR3 nucleotide sequence: TGTGCCAGCAGCTCTAAGAGGGTCACTGCAGATACGCAGTATTTT. Translated: CASSSKRVTADTQYF.

V is TRBV12-3 or TRBV12-4 and J is TRBJ2-1; 11 nucleotides align to TRBD2. This CDR3 comprises 15 residues. J was trimmed by 5 bases and V by 7 bases; bases with no gene match: 7. The chain's CDR3 is CASTRTSGSNNEQFF. CDR3 nucleotides: TGTGCCAGCACCAGGACTAGCGGGTCAAACAATGAGCAGTTCTTC.

This clonotype was seen only once. One end of the junction fails to match germline, which may point to a read error. The J gene is TRBJ2-1, the V gene TRBV19; 8 nucleotides align to TRBD2. The CDR3 is 15 residues long. The V gene's germline CDR1 is LNHDA and CDR2 SQIVND (reference sequence). CDR3 nucleotides: TGTGCCAGTAGTATATACCCGGGACTAGACAACGAGCAGTTCTTC. Translated: CASSIYPGLDNEQFF.

V is TRBV7-8 and J is TRBJ2-1; tentatively, D is TRBD2 (5 bases). The CDR3 length is 15 residues. Germline CDR1 reads SGHVS; CDR2 reads FQNEAQ. Trimming left V 2 bases short and J 8 bases short, with 16 bases between. CDR3 protein: CASSLSSPASHEQFF. The DNA of the CDR3 is TGTGCCAGCAGCTTATCTAGCCCCGCGTCCCATGAGCAGTTCTTC.